This is a list of T cell receptor beta chains from one sample in a study of T cells in Graves' hyperthyroidism and ophthalmopathy. TCRdb processed the multiplex PCR reads anew with MiXCR; each CDR3 protein has one entry. The sample lists under 400,000 distinct CDR3 sequences; 15% to 20% were seen once. The sample consisted of blood. All receptors derive from a man between 25 and 39 years old with Graves' hyperthyroidism. Each CDR3 is given with its conserved first and last residue. Each record gives: V gene, clone size, J gene, D gene, CDR3 length, CDR3 protein, CDR3 DNA. The D gene is left open where the match is weak. Clone sizes are given selectively: once, few, many, or a class where the clone is expanded.

>TRBV29-1|few|TRBJ2-2|TRBD2|15
CSATRGLALTGELFF
TGCAGCGCCACTAGGGGACTAGCGTTAACCGGGGAGCTGTTTTTT
>TRBV28|many|TRBJ2-2|-|15
CASSLLRRGTGELFF
TGTGCCAGCAGTTTATTGCGGAGGGGGACCGGGGAGCTGTTTTTT
>TRBV29-1|-|TRBJ1-2|-|13
CSVEQTGNYGYTF
TGCAGCGTTGAACAAACAGGGAACTATGGCTACACCTTC
>TRBV18|many|TRBJ2-2|-|15
CASSPLVGVTGELFF
TGTGCCAGCTCGCCCTTGGTGGGCGTCACCGGGGAGCTGTTTTTT
>TRBV6-2/TRBV6-3|once|TRBJ1-5|-|12
CASSYLTQPQHF
TGTGCCAGCAGTTACCTCACGCAGCCCCAGCATTTT
>TRBV5-1|many|TRBJ1-1|-|14
CASSPNPDITEAFF
TGCGCCAGCAGCCCGAATCCAGACATCACTGAAGCTTTCTTT
>TRBV2|many|TRBJ1-2|TRBD1|13
CASTGQGLGGYTF
TGTGCCAGCACGGGACAGGGATTGGGAGGCTACACCTTC
>TRBV12-3/TRBV12-4|many|TRBJ2-7|-|11
CASSLSRGQYF
TGTGCCAGCAGTTTGTCCCGGGGGCAGTACTTC
>TRBV5-5|many|TRBJ1-2|TRBD1|15
CASSRGQGTNYGYTF
TGTGCCAGCAGTCGAGGACAGGGAACTAACTATGGCTACACCTTC
>TRBV12-3/TRBV12-4|many|TRBJ2-7|-|13
CASSLEDTYEQYF
TGTGCCAGCAGTTTAGAGGACACCTACGAGCAGTACTTC
>TRBV7-9|few|TRBJ1-1|TRBD1|17
CASSTRTGESKNTEAFF
TGTGCCAGCAGCACGCGGACAGGGGAGTCGAAGAACACTGAAGCTTTCTTT
>TRBV30|many|TRBJ1-1|-|14
CAWSPGTGNTEAFF
TGTGCCTGGAGTCCTGGGACGGGGAACACTGAAGCTTTCTTT
>TRBV20-1|-|TRBJ1-2|-|11
CSAAGPHGYTF
TGCAGTGCTGCCGGCCCCCATGGCTACACCTTC
>TRBV5-8|many|TRBJ2-7|-|14
CASSPTNSPGEQYF
TGTGCCAGCAGCCCTACAAACAGCCCGGGGGAGCAGTACTTC
>TRBV5-8|few|TRBJ1-2|-|14
CASSPDSSGYGYTF
TGTGCCAGCAGCCCGGACAGTAGCGGCTATGGCTACACCTTC
>TRBV12-3/TRBV12-4|few|TRBJ2-3|-|12
CASSQRVDTQYF
TGTGCCAGCAGTCAACGGGTAGATACGCAGTATTTT
>TRBV5-1|-|TRBJ2-1|-|15
CASSPQGPGGDEQFF
TGCGCCAGCAGCCCACAGGGTCCAGGAGGAGATGAGCAGTTCTTC
>TRBV4-1|few|TRBJ2-7|-|13
CASSQGGEAEQYF
TGCGCCAGCAGCCAAGGGGGCGAAGCGGAGCAGTACTTC
>TRBV11-2|-|TRBJ1-5|TRBD1|15
CASSPHRGRYQPQHF
TGTGCCAGCAGCCCCCACAGGGGGCGATATCAGCCCCAGCATTTT
>TRBV28|-|TRBJ2-2|-|14
CASRLTITTGELFF
TGTGCCAGCAGGCTGACTATAACCACCGGGGAGCTGTTTTTT
>TRBV6-1|many|TRBJ1-6|TRBD1|14
CASSKTGERSPLHF
TGTGCCAGCAGTAAGACAGGGGAAAGGTCACCCCTCCACTTT
>TRBV6-1|few|TRBJ1-2|TRBD1|14
CASSSVGTGQGYTF
TGTGCCAGCAGTTCCGTAGGGACAGGGCAGGGCTACACCTTC
>TRBV6-1|many|TRBJ2-3|-|13
CASSQRRADTQYF
TGTGCCAGCAGTCAGAGGAGGGCAGATACGCAGTATTTT
>TRBV12-3/TRBV12-4|many|TRBJ2-7|-|12
CASSLLRGEQYF
TGTGCCAGCAGCCTGTTGAGGGGGGAGCAGTACTTC
>TRBV11-2|many|TRBJ2-3|-|12
CASSLDRAKQYF
TGTGCCAGCAGCTTAGATCGAGCGAAGCAGTATTTT
>TRBV5-8|-|TRBJ1-5|-|15
CASSFDRGEYQPQHF
TGTGCCAGCAGCTTTGATAGGGGCGAATATCAGCCCCAGCATTTT
>TRBV7-2|many|TRBJ1-1|-|14
CASSPSWENTEAFF
TGTGCCAGCAGCCCATCATGGGAGAACACTGAAGCTTTCTTT
>TRBV3-1|-|TRBJ2-5|-|14
CASSQGTNGETQYF
TGTGCCAGCAGCCAGGGGACAAACGGGGAGACCCAGTACTTC
>TRBV5-1|-|TRBJ1-1|-|14
CASSLSAGSTEAFF
TGCGCCAGCAGCTTGTCCGCAGGGAGCACTGAAGCTTTCTTT
>TRBV5-8|-|TRBJ1-4|-|15
CASSFEGRTNEKLFF
TGTGCCAGCAGCTTCGAGGGGCGAACTAATGAAAAACTGTTTTTT
>TRBV9|many|TRBJ2-1|-|15
CASSVDRDTYNEQFF
TGTGCCAGCAGCGTAGACAGGGATACCTACAATGAGCAGTTCTTC
>TRBV28|-|TRBJ2-2|-|14
CASRSQLRDGELFF
TGTGCCAGCAGGTCACAGCTCCGAGACGGGGAGCTGTTTTTT
>TRBV27|few|TRBJ1-4|-|13
CASSLIYNEKLFF
TGTGCCAGCAGTTTAATTTATAATGAAAAACTGTTTTTT
>TRBV5-5|many|TRBJ1-1|TRBD1|14
CASSVGQGRTEAFF
TGTGCCAGCAGCGTGGGACAGGGCAGGACTGAAGCTTTCTTT
>TRBV24-1|few|TRBJ1-1|-|13
CATSDFPNTEAFF
TGTGCCACCAGTGATTTCCCGAACACTGAAGCTTTCTTT
>TRBV2|-|TRBJ2-2|TRBD2|13
CASSRTSIGELFF
TGTGCCAGCAGTAGGACTAGCATAGGGGAGCTGTTTTTT
>TRBV28|few|TRBJ2-3|-|16
CASKYIGQTSHGTQYF
TGTGCCAGCAAGTATATAGGACAGACCAGCCACGGTACGCAGTATTTT
>TRBV2|many|TRBJ2-3|TRBD2|15
CASRGLAASPQGQYF
TGTGCCAGCAGAGGGCTAGCGGCGTCCCCCCAGGGGCAGTATTTT
>TRBV5-5|-|TRBJ2-1|-|16
CASSFRWDFSYNEQFF
TGTGCCAGCAGCTTTCGCTGGGACTTCTCCTACAATGAGCAGTTCTTC
>TRBV10-3|many|TRBJ2-1|-|14
CAISETGGGSEQFF
TGTGCCATCAGTGAGACAGGGGGAGGGAGTGAGCAGTTCTTC
>TRBV15|few|TRBJ1-3|-|14
CATSREGTGNTIYF
TGTGCCACCAGCAGAGAGGGGACTGGAAACACCATATATTTT
>TRBV20-1|-|TRBJ1-4|-|15
CSAPDRQATNEKLFF
TGCAGTGCTCCCGACAGGCAAGCAACTAATGAAAAACTGTTTTTT
>TRBV6-2/TRBV6-3|-|TRBJ2-1|-|19
CASSYPGLLYKRSYNEQFF
TGTGCCAGCAGCTATCCGGGACTCCTTTATAAACGCTCCTACAATGAGCAGTTCTTC
>TRBV12-3/TRBV12-4|-|TRBJ1-3|-|13
CASKAAGYSTIYF
TGTGCCAGCAAGGCGGCAGGGTACAGCACCATATATTTT
>TRBV7-8|few|TRBJ1-1|-|15
CASSLGSRRATEAFF
TGTGCCAGCAGCTTAGGATCAAGACGGGCCACTGAAGCTTTCTTT
>TRBV5-1|many|TRBJ2-6|TRBD1|18
CASARDSRGYSGANVLTF
TGCGCCAGCGCCAGGGACAGCCGAGGGTATTCCGGGGCCAACGTCCTGACTTTC
>TRBV5-1|many|TRBJ2-1|-|14
CASSLQQWGNEQFF
TGCGCCAGCAGCTTACAGCAATGGGGGAATGAGCAGTTCTTC
>TRBV2|-|TRBJ2-3|-|14
CASRSGVGTDTQYF
TGTGCCAGCAGATCGGGGGTCGGCACAGATACGCAGTATTTT
>TRBV28|many|TRBJ2-1|-|16
CASSLGLAGRYNEQFF
TGTGCCAGCAGTTTAGGGTTGGCCGGGAGATACAATGAGCAGTTCTTC
>TRBV5-1|many|TRBJ2-7|-|15
CASNPWPTVGYEQYF
TGCGCCAGCAACCCCTGGCCAACCGTTGGCTACGAGCAGTACTTC
>TRBV2|many|TRBJ1-2|TRBD1|14
CASIETTGNYGYTF
TGTGCCAGCATCGAGACGACAGGGAACTACGGCTACACCTTC
>TRBV10-3|few|TRBJ2-1|-|15
CAISDPGPTLNEQFF
TGTGCCATCAGTGACCCGGGCCCCACACTGAATGAGCAGTTCTTC
>TRBV7-9|-|TRBJ2-7|TRBD2|13
CASSFTSGYEQYF
TGTGCCAGCAGCTTCACTAGCGGATACGAGCAGTACTTC
>TRBV7-6|many|TRBJ2-5|TRBD1|16
CASSSGTGGLEETQYF
TGTGCCAGCAGCTCCGGGACAGGGGGCTTAGAGGAGACCCAGTACTTC
>TRBV6-5|-|TRBJ1-1|-|13
CASRLGGDTEAFF
TGTGCCAGCAGATTAGGGGGGGACACTGAAGCTTTCTTT
>TRBV28|many|TRBJ2-1|-|18
CASSSSTLVGRNYNEQFF
TGTGCCAGCAGTTCCTCCACCCTCGTAGGGAGGAACTACAATGAGCAGTTCTTC
>TRBV12-3/TRBV12-4|many|TRBJ2-7|TRBD1|16
CASSEGQGPTTYEQYF
TGTGCCAGCAGCGAGGGACAGGGCCCCACCACCTACGAGCAGTACTTC
>TRBV12-3/TRBV12-4|many|TRBJ2-5|-|15
CASKQNRKIKETQYF
TGTGCCAGCAAACAGAACCGCAAGATAAAAGAGACCCAGTACTTC